The rows below give T cell receptor beta chains drawn from one sample of a study of naive and memory T cell subsets. One entry per CDR3 protein, called by TCRdb with MiXCR from the 5' RACE reads. Here the sample spans more than 45,000 distinct CDR3 sequences, more than 7% being singletons. Every receptor here comes from a male donor in good health. Each CDR3 is given with its conserved first and last residue. The D gene is left open where the match is weak. Size is omitted from some rows. Given values are once, few, many or a class for expanded clones.

CDR3 DNA	CDR3 protein	J gene	D gene	V gene	clone size
TGTGCCAGCAGTCCGGGACAGGGGGGAGAGACCCAGTACTTC	CASSPGQGGETQYF	TRBJ2-5	TRBD1	TRBV6-5	many
TGCAGTGCTCCAATCGACCCCTACGAGCAGTACTTC	CSAPIDPYEQYF	TRBJ2-7	-	TRBV20-1	many
TGCGCCAGCTGGGGACAGCTTAGCAATCAGCCCCAGCATTTT	CASWGQLSNQPQHF	TRBJ1-5	TRBD1	TRBV10-2	few
TGCGCCAGCAGCTTGGAACCAGAGACCCAGTACTTC	CASSLEPETQYF	TRBJ2-5	-	TRBV5-1	many
TGTGCCAGCAGCTTGGAGGGGGGTACGCAGTATTTT	CASSLEGGTQYF	TRBJ2-3	-	TRBV5-6	many
TGTGCCAGCAGTTTGGGACAGGGTTGGACCGGGGAGCTGTTTTTT	CASSLGQGWTGELFF	TRBJ2-2	TRBD1	TRBV6-6	few
TGCAGTGCTAGAGATGGTGGCAGTGAGGAAAAACTGTTTTTT	CSARDGGSEEKLFF	TRBJ1-4	-	TRBV20-1	many
TGCGCCAGCAGTGAGGCAGGGGGCCGAAACTACGAGCAGTACTTC	CASSEAGGRNYEQYF	TRBJ2-7	TRBD1	TRBV10-2	-
TGTGCCAGTAGTACCAGCGGGGGGGCTTTTCGCACCGGGGAGCTGTTTTTT	CASSTSGGAFRTGELFF	TRBJ2-2	TRBD2	TRBV19	-
TGTGCCAGCAGTTACTCCGGGAACAGAAGGGATGGCTACACCTTC	CASSYSGNRRDGYTF	TRBJ1-2	-	TRBV6-5	-
TGTGCCAGCAGTTCCCCGGGAAAGAACACTGAAGCTTTCTTT	CASSSPGKNTEAFF	TRBJ1-1	-	TRBV12-3/TRBV12-4	-
TGTGCCAGCAGCTTAGCCGGGACAGGCACCTACGAGCAGTACTTC	CASSLAGTGTYEQYF	TRBJ2-7	TRBD1	TRBV7-9	many
TGTGCCATCAGTGATTCGTACCAAGAGACCCAGTACTTC	CAISDSYQETQYF	TRBJ2-5	-	TRBV10-3	many
TGTGCCAGCAGCTTGGGGGGGCGCGGGGCTTTGGACGAGCAGTACTTC	CASSLGGRGALDEQYF	TRBJ2-7	-	TRBV11-1	many
TGCGCCAGCAGCCCGGGGGGGACAGGGATGAACACCGTGGAGCTGTTTTTT	CASSPGGTGMNTVELFF	TRBJ2-2	-	TRBV4-1	-